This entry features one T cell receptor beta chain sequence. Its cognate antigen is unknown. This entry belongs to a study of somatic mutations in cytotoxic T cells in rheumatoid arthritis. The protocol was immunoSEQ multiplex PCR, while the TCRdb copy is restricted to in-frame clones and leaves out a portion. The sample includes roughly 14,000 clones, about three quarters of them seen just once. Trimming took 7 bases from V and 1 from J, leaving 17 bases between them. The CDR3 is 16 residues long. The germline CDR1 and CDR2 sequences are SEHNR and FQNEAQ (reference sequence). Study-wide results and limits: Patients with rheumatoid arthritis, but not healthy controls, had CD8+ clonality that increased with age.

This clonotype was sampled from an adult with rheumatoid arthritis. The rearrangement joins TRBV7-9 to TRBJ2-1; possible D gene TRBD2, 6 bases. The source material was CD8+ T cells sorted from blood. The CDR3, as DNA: TGTGCCAGCATCCTCACCGGGGGTGAGTCCTACAATGAGCAGTTCTTC. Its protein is CASILTGGESYNEQFF.